The clone carrying this T cell receptor beta chain was counted many times. The antigen remains unidentified. RNA transcripts were the template for amplifying TCR beta CDR3 regions. A set of HTBI primers served as the primers for a first-round RT-PCR of the TCR CDR3. A single record per CDR3 protein comes from TCRdb applying MiXCR to the multiplex PCR reads. This repertoire shows 220,000 or so distinct CDR3 sequences, roughly 15% found once; its top ten account for approximately 30%. The CDR3 totals 16 residues. With V trimmed by 4 bases and J by 0 bases, 7 bases remained unmatched. Germline values: CDR1 PRHDT, CDR2 FYEKMQ (reference sequence). These data belong to a study of T cells in Graves' hyperthyroidism and ophthalmopathy. Clinical Activity Scores of at least 3, NOSPECS grades of at least 4 and durations under 3 months characterized ophthalmopathy patients. Criteria for exclusion of patients were uncontrolled infection, other autoimmune disease, pregnancy or lactation.

Study-wide results and caveats: Ophthalmopathy stood apart from stable hyperthyroidism in a 13 V-J model. The model foresaw ophthalmopathy a median around 6 months prior to onset.

This clonotype originated in a woman aged 18-30 years with Graves' ophthalmopathy. The specimen sequenced was blood. The V and J genes are TRBV13 and TRBJ2-3, with 7 bases identical to TRBD1. The CDR3 DNA reads TGTGCCAGCAGCTCCACGACAGGGCGTAGCACAGATACGCAGTATTTT. It yields the protein CASSSTTGRSTDTQYF.